This TCR beta chain was recovered during a study of blood T cell repertoires in COVID-19. Data came from immunoSEQ multiplex PCR; TCRdb stores just in-frame clones and leaves some out. Among some 150,000 clones listed, 80% to 90% were seen once. Losses at the gene ends were 7 bases for V and 0 bases for J; bases not matched to a gene: 9. The CDR3 is 16 residues long. Germline V CDR1 and CDR2: SGHRS, YFSETQ. The sequencing input was peripheral blood. The sequence was obtained from a woman in her sixties or seventies with acute or convalescent COVID-19. The chain employs TRBV5-1 and TRBJ1-4; 7 nucleotides match TRBD1. The CDR3 here is CASGKQGTTTNEKLFF. The CDR3 DNA reads as TGCGCCAGCGGCAAACAGGGGACAACAACTAATGAAAAACTGTTTTTT.